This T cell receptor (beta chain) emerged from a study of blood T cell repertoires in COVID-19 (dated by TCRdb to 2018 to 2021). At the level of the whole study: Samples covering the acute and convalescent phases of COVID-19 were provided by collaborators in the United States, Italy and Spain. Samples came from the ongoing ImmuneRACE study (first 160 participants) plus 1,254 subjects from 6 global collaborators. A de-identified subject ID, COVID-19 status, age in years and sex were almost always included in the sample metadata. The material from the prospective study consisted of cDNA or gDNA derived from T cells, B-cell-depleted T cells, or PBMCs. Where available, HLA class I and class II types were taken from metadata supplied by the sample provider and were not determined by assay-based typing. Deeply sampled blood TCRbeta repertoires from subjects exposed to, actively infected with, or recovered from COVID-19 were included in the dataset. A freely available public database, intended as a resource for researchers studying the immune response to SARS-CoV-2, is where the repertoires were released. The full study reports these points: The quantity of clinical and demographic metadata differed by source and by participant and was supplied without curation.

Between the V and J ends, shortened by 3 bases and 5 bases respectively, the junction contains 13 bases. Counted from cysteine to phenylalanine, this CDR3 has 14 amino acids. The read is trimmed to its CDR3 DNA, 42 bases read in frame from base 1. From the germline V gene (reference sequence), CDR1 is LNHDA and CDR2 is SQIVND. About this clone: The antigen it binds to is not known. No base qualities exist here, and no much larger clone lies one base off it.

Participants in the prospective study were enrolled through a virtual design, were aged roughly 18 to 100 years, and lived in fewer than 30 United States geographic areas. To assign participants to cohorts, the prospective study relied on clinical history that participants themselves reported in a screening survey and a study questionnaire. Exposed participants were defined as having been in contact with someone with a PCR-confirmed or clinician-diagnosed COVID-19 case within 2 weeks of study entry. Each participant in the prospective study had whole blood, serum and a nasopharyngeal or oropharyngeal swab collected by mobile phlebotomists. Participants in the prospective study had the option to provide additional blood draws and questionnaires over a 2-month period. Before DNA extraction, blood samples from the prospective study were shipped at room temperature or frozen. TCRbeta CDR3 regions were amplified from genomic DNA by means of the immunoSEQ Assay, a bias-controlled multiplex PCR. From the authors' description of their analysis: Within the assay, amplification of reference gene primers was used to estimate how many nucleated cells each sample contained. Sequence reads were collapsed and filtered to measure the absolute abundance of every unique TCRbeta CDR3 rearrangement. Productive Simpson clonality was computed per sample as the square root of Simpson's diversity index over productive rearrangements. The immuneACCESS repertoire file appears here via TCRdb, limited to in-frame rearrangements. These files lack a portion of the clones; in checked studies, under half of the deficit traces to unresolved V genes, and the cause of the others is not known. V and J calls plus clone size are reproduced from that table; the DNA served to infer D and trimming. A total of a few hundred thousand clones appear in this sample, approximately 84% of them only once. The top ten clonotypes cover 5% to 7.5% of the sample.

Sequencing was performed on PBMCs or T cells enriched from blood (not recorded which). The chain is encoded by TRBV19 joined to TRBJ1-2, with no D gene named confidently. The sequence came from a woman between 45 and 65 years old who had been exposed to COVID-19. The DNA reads TGTGCCAGTAGTATCGATACCGGTTGGTATGGCTACACCTTC. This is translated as CASSIDTGWYGYTF. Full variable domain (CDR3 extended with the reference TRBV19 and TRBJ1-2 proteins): DGGITQSPKYLFRKEGQNVTLSCEQNLNHDAMYWYRQDPGQGLRLIYYSQIVNDFQKGDIAEGYSVSREKKESFPLTVTSAQKNPTAFYLCASSIDTGWYGYTFGSGTRLTVV.